These 10 T cell receptor beta chains share one sample of origin, sequenced in a study of identical twins. TCRdb re-analysed the 5' RACE reads in MiXCR, keeping a single row per CDR3 protein. The table shows 1.5 million to 2 million distinct CDR3 sequences, with about 32% occurring only once. Specimen: cord blood. Source of these receptors: a newborn girl in good health.

The chain is built from TRBV7-2 and TRBJ2-1; D possibly corresponds to TRBD2 (5 bases). Trimming took 1 base from V and 2 from J, leaving 9 bases between them. CDR1 and CDR2 from the germline V gene are SGHTA and FQGNSA. The CDR3 length is 15 residues. Here the CDR3 reads CASSLGVATYNEQFF. DNA for the CDR3: TGTGCCAGCAGCTTAGGGGTAGCGACCTACAATGAGCAGTTCTTC.

The chain couples TRBV7-9 to TRBJ2-1; weak D call: TRBD1 (6 bases). Germline V lookup: CDR1 SEHNR, CDR2 FQNEAQ (reference sequence). CDR3 length: 12 amino acids. V lost 7 bases to trimming and J lost 14 bases, with 18 bases between them. DNA of the CDR3: TGTGCCAGCAAAGGATCCGGGACATCAGAGTTCTTC. This gives the protein CASKGSGTSEFF.

This clonotype was seen a handful of times. The V call is TRBV3-1, the J call TRBJ2-4, with D tentatively TRBD1 (6 bases). The V end was cut by 5 bases, the J end by 4 bases, with 6 bases between. The CDR3 runs 12 residues. Germline V gives CDR1 LGHDT, CDR2 YNNKEL (reference sequence). The CDR3 coding sequence is TGTGCCAGCAGCAGGGGGAAAAACATTCAGTACTTC. This encodes CASSRGKNIQYF.

This chain connects TRBV6-1 to TRBJ1-4, with no clear D. V lost 6 bases and J lost 5, with 13 bases in between. This CDR3 is 14 amino acids long. The germline gives CDR1 MNHNS, CDR2 SASEGT. CDR3 in DNA: TGTGCCAGCAGAAGACACGGGTCGAATGAAAAACTGTTTTTT. Translated, it gives CASRRHGSNEKLFF.

This clonotype was counted a few times. The gene calls are TRBV29-1 and TRBJ2-7; 9 bases are a match to TRBD2. The CDR3 consists of 14 residues. With 7 bases clipped from V and 0 bases from J, the junction kept 7 bases outside the gene matches. Germline loops: CDR1 SQVTM, CDR2 ANQGSEA. The CDR3 loop is CSAAGLATSYEQYF. The CDR3 coding sequence is TGCAGCGCTGCTGGACTAGCGACCTCCTACGAGCAGTACTTC.

This clonotype was counted a few times. The chain is built from TRBV4-2 and TRBJ2-1, with TRBD2 matching 12 bases. The trim removed 4 bases at V and 8 bases at J, leaving 6 bases unmatched. The germline CDR1 and CDR2 sequences are LGHNA and YNFKEQ. The CDR3 loop spans 15 amino acids. CDR3: CASSRETSGSYEQFF. The DNA of the CDR3 is TGTGCCAGCAGCCGCGAGACTAGCGGGAGCTATGAGCAGTTCTTC.

This clonotype came up a few times. V and J are TRBV9 and TRBJ2-3; D may be TRBD1 (6 bases). CDR3 size: 16 residues. The V and J ends lost 2 bases and 1 base respectively, with 14 bases between them. Germline V gene data show CDR1 as SGDLS and CDR2 as YYNGEE. The chain's CDR3 is CASSVLQGDGTDTQYF. The CDR3 DNA reads TGTGCCAGCAGCGTGTTACAGGGTGATGGCACAGATACGCAGTATTTT.

This clonotype was seen a few times. The genes are TRBV10-3 and TRBJ1-2; 10 bases are shared with TRBD1. The germline CDR1 and CDR2 sequences are ENHRY and SYGVKD. The CDR3 consists of 19 residues. V lost 0 bases to trimming and J lost 6 bases; unmatched junction nucleotides: 16. The CDR3 here is CAISESIGTGATPGHGYTF. CDR3 coding DNA: TGTGCCATCAGTGAGTCGATAGGGACAGGGGCCACACCGGGCCATGGCTACACCTTC.

This clonotype turned up a few times. J is TRBJ2-1 and V is TRBV5-1; D unresolved. The V gene lost 4 bases and the J gene lost 1 base, with 6 bases spanning the gap. Germline CDR1 reads SGHRS; CDR2 reads YFSETQ. CDR3 size: 13 residues. CDR3 sequence reads: CASSTVSYNEQFF. Here the CDR3 DNA reads TGCGCCAGCAGCACAGTTTCCTACAATGAGCAGTTCTTC.

V usage is TRBV20-1 and J usage is TRBJ2-5; tentatively, D is TRBD1 (6 bases). V was cut by 6 bases and J by 7 bases, with 15 bases left in between. The CDR3 length is 12 residues. Germline assignment: CDR1 DFQATT and CDR2 SNEGSKA (reference sequence). The CDR3 coding sequence is TGCAGTGCGGTACTGGGGGCCTGGACCCAGTACTTC. Protein: CSAVLGAWTQYF.